This T cell receptor (beta chain) is drawn from a study of cytomegalovirus exposure and HLA in healthy donors. This clone was observed once. Its antigen remains unidentified. Here immunoSEQ multiplex PCR was the method, and the copy in TCRdb shows in-frame clones only, minus some. The repertoire holds fewer than 100,000 clones, 94% seen once, with around 2.1% in the top ten. General study points: The study labeled 164 TCR beta chains cytomegalovirus-associated.

CDR1 and CDR2 (germline): WSHSY, SAAADI. This CDR3 spans 15 amino acids. With V trimmed by 3 bases and J by 7 bases, 9 bases remained unmatched. Sequencing was performed on PBMCs. This chain uses TRBV10-2 with TRBJ2-5; TRBD1 matches 9 bases. This receptor was identified in a woman in her late teens or twenties in good health and CMV-seronegative. The CDR3 DNA follows: TGCGCCAGCAGTGAAGTGGACAGGGGATTGGCGACCCAGTACTTC. Translating it yields CASSEVDRGLATQYF.